This T cell receptor (beta chain) was found in a study of metastatic and nonmetastatic thyroid tumors. Study-level information: Both malignant and benign thyroid patients supplied peripheral blood and tumor or nodule tissue samples, across which the repertoires of these patients were then compared.

Treatment of any kind had been given to no patient before thyroid surgery. Via MiXCR, TCRdb re-called the PCR reads. The sample carries approximately 11,000 clones, 25% to 35% recorded once. By share of the sample, this clone is medium-sized. This sequence was found in a male donor with papillary thyroid cancer or a benign thyroid nodule (not recorded which). Some clones in this sample may be carry-over from other donors' samples. The sequencing sample was made of tumor tissue.

The CDR3 coding sequence is TGTGCCAGCATCCGACTCCAGCCCTCCTACGAGCAGTACTTC. Translation gives CASIRLQPSYEQYF. The rearrangement links TRBV28 to TRBJ2-7; no firm D call. This CDR3 has 14 residues. Trimming took 7 bases from V and 0 from J, leaving 13 bases between them. CDR1 is MDHEN and CDR2 is SYDVKM in the germline V gene.